The next 30 T cell receptor beta chains were all read from a single sample in a study of blood T cell repertoires in COVID-19. Sequenced by immunoSEQ multiplex PCR; TCRdb stores in-frame clones only, minus some. This table has approximately 240,000 clones, roughly 82% appearing once. Material for sequencing was peripheral blood. The receptor source for this set is a woman older than 75 with active or convalescent COVID-19.

In this sample, this clone turned up a few times. The rearrangement joins TRBV2 to TRBJ1-5, with TRBD1 as a possible D gene (5 bases). The length of the CDR3 is 14 residues. V lost 2 bases and J lost 6, with 11 bases in between. Germline assignment: CDR1 SNHLY and CDR2 FYNNEI. CDR3 sequence reads: CASSEQGFPQPQHF. CDR3 in DNA: TGTGCCAGCAGTGAACAGGGTTTCCCTCAGCCCCAGCATTTT. Drawing the rest from reference TRBV2 and TRBJ1-5, the complete variable domain is EPEVTQTPSHQVTQMGQEVILRCVPISNHLYFYWYRQILGQKVEFLVSFYNNEISEKSEIFDDQFSVERPDGSNFTLKIRSTKLEDSAMYFCASSEQGFPQPQHFGDGTRLSIL.

The chain couples TRBV24-1 to TRBJ2-1, with TRBD1 as a possible D gene (5 bases). Trimming pared 4 bases from V and 8 bases from J, leaving 11 bases between. The CDR3 loop spans 13 amino acids. CDR1 KGHDR and CDR2 SFDVKD come from the germline V gene. CDR3 in DNA: TGTGCCACCAGTGACGACGCCAGGGATGAGCAGTTCTTC. Translated: CATSDDARDEQFF.

V is TRBV18 and J is TRBJ2-1; perhaps TRBD1 as D (6 bases). The CDR3 consists of 13 residues. V was pared by 8 bases and J by 10 bases, with 18 bases between. CDR1 is KGHSH, CDR2 LQKENI, per germline. The chain's CDR3 is CASPTPDTGEQFF. CDR3 sequence (DNA): TGTGCCAGCCCAACACCAGACACAGGGGAGCAGTTCTTC.

The chain has TRBV5-4 and TRBJ2-5; no clear D gene. CDR3 length: 13 amino acids. Germline V lookup: CDR1 SGHNT, CDR2 YYREEE (reference sequence). Between the trimmed V and J ends, which lost 2 bases and 5 bases, there was a span of 10 bases. The CDR3 sequence: CASSFGGPETQYF. CDR3 bases: TGTGCCAGCAGCTTTGGTGGGCCGGAGACCCAGTACTTC.

V usage is TRBV25-1 and J usage is TRBJ2-1, with 10 nucleotides matching TRBD2. This CDR3 contains 16 residues. V gave up 3 bases and J gave up 0 bases; unmatched junction bases: 2. Germline V gene lookup returns CDR1 MGHDK and CDR2 SYGVNS. The CDR3 reads CASSDLAGASYNEQFF. Here the CDR3 DNA reads TGTGCCAGCAGTGATCTAGCGGGAGCCTCCTACAATGAGCAGTTCTTC. The variable domain in full, with the rest retrieved from reference TRBV25-1 and TRBJ2-1, is EADIYQTPRYLVIGTGKKITLECSQTMGHDKMYWYQQDPGMELHLIHYSYGVNSTEKGDLSSESTVSRIRTEHFPLTLESARPSHTSQYLCASSDLAGASYNEQFFGPGTRLTVL.

The chain links TRBV6-5 to TRBJ2-7; weak D call: TRBD1 (6 bases). The CDR3 sequence is 13 residues long. Germline V gene data show CDR1 as MNHEY and CDR2 as SVGAGI. V was shortened by 6 bases and J by 4 bases, with 13 bases between the two germline ends. CDR3 region: CASSDRFGYEQYF. Written as DNA, the CDR3 is TGTGCCAGCAGCGACAGGTTCGGGTACGAGCAGTACTTC.

The J gene is TRBJ2-2, the V gene TRBV5-4; perhaps TRBD1 as D (6 bases). This CDR3 region has 15 residues. V was trimmed by 0 bases and J by 5 bases, leaving 11 bases between them. Germline assignment: CDR1 SGHNT and CDR2 YYREEE (reference sequence). CDR3 residues: CASSLDRVWTGELFF. Written as DNA, the CDR3 is TGTGCCAGCAGCTTGGACAGGGTATGGACCGGGGAGCTGTTTTTT.

The V call is TRBV6-4, the J call TRBJ2-3, with TRBD1 identical over 8 bases. V lost 2 bases to trimming and J lost 6 bases; unmatched junction nucleotides: 10. Germline CDR1 MRHNA, CDR2 SNTAGT. The CDR3 extends over 16 amino acids. CDR3 sequence reads: CASSDGRQGFGDTQYF. The CDR3 DNA reads TGTGCCAGCAGTGACGGGCGACAGGGGTTCGGTGATACGCAGTATTTT.

The chain employs TRBV30 and TRBJ1-1, with 8 bases identical to TRBD1. V lost 3 bases to trimming and J lost 0 bases; unmatched junction nucleotides: 3. The CDR3 totals 14 residues. Germline values: CDR1 GTSNPN, CDR2 SVGIG (reference sequence). CDR3 DNA sequence: TGTGCCTGGAGCAACAGGGGGGTGAACACTGAAGCTTTCTTT. Translated, it gives CAWSNRGVNTEAFF.

This sequence joins TRBV28 and TRBJ1-6; D not certain. V lost 7 bases and J 10 bases, leaving 11 bases between the germline ends. The CDR3 has 12 amino acids. The germline gives CDR1 MDHEN, CDR2 SYDVKM. CDR3: CASTPPGSPLHF. The CDR3 DNA follows: TGTGCCAGCACTCCCCCGGGGTCACCCCTCCACTTT.

The chain uses TRBV4-2 and TRBJ2-5; TRBD1 might be the D (5 bases). In germline, CDR1 is LGHNA, CDR2 YNFKEQ. V was clipped by 0 bases and J by 2 bases, with 13 bases between them. The CDR3 has 16 amino acids. This CDR3 is CASSQEGRSRQETQYF. CDR3 DNA: TGTGCCAGCAGCCAAGAGGGGCGTAGCAGACAAGAGACCCAGTACTTC.

This clone came up once. This chain connects TRBV28 to TRBJ1-4, with D maybe TRBD1 (6 bases). Germline V CDR1 and CDR2: MDHEN, SYDVKM. The V end was cut by 10 bases, the J end by 6 bases, with 15 bases between. The CDR3 length is 13 residues. In DNA form, the CDR3 reads TGTGCCATCAACAGGGCTGTGGATGAAAAACTGTTTTTT. Translating it yields CAINRAVDEKLFF.

The chain recombines TRBV28 with TRBJ1-5; 7 bases map to TRBD1. Germline V lookup: CDR1 MDHEN, CDR2 SYDVKM. With V trimmed by 4 bases and J by 5 bases, 5 bases remained unmatched. The CDR3 length is 14 residues. This chain's CDR3 is CASSYRGQYQPQHF. CDR3 nucleotide sequence: TGTGCCAGCAGTTACCGGGGACAGTATCAGCCCCAGCATTTT.

The gene calls are TRBV19 and TRBJ1-1, with D perhaps matching TRBD1 (5 bases). Germline CDR1 and CDR2: LNHDA and SQIVND (reference sequence). This CDR3 comprises 15 residues. The V and J ends lost 4 bases and 1 base respectively, with 13 bases between them. The CDR3 spells CASSRQTGANTEAFF. The CDR3 DNA follows: TGTGCCAGTAGTAGACAAACAGGAGCGAACACTGAAGCTTTCTTT. The entire variable domain, with the rest obtained from reference TRBV19 and TRBJ1-1, is as follows: DGGITQSPKYLFRKEGQNVTLSCEQNLNHDAMYWYRQDPGQGLRLIYYSQIVNDFQKGDIAEGYSVSREKKESFPLTVTSAQKNPTAFYLCASSRQTGANTEAFFGQGTRLTVV.

Written as DNA, the CDR3 is TGTGCCAGCAGCTTGGGGCTAGCGGGGGTACAAGAGACCCAGTACTTC. This encodes CASSLGLAGVQETQYF. This chain links TRBV5-4 with TRBJ2-5; 10 bases fit TRBD2. V was clipped by 0 bases and J by 2 bases; unmatched bases: 4. This CDR3 region has 16 residues. Germline CDR1 is SGHNT and CDR2 is YYREEE (reference sequence).

The J gene is TRBJ2-1, the V gene TRBV5-4, with a weak D call TRBD2 (6 bases). This CDR3 spans 16 amino acids. The ends were cut back, 4 bases at V and 0 bases at J, with 14 bases in the middle. Per the germline V gene, CDR1 is SGHNT and CDR2 is YYREEE (reference sequence). The CDR3 loop is CASSKLAVSSYNEQFF. For the CDR3, the DNA is TGTGCCAGCAGCAAACTAGCTGTGAGCTCCTACAATGAGCAGTTCTTC.

Only a few counts were recorded for this clone. The chain employs TRBV4-1 and TRBJ1-2, with no clear D. The CDR3 loop spans 15 amino acids. Trimming removed 0 bases from V and 7 bases from J, with 15 bases in between. Germline V gene data show CDR1 as MGHRA and CDR2 as YSYEKL. CDR3 bases: TGCGCCAGCAGCCAAGATGGGAGTTTTGTCTCTGGCTACACCTTC. This gives the protein CASSQDGSFVSGYTF.

V gene TRBV2 combines with J gene TRBJ2-4, with D hard to call. This CDR3 spans 15 amino acids. Trimming took 0 bases from V and 0 from J, leaving 6 bases between them. Germline V gene data show CDR1 as SNHLY and CDR2 as FYNNEI. In DNA, the CDR3 is TGTGCCAGCAGTGAAGCACAGTTAGCCAAAAACATTCAGTACTTC. Translating it yields CASSEAQLAKNIQYF. The full variable domain, in which reference TRBV2 and TRBJ2-4 provide the parts outside the CDR3, is EPEVTQTPSHQVTQMGQEVILRCVPISNHLYFYWYRQILGQKVEFLVSFYNNEISEKSEIFDDQFSVERPDGSNFTLKIRSTKLEDSAMYFCASSEAQLAKNIQYFGAGTRLSVL.

This clone showed up just a few times. The chain joins TRBV2 to TRBJ1-1, with D perhaps TRBD1 (5 bases). CDR3 size: 14 residues. Between the trimmed V and J ends, which lost 5 bases and 0 bases, there was a span of 10 bases. CDR1 is SNHLY, CDR2 FYNNEI, per germline. DNA of the CDR3: TGTGCCAGCAGTTGGGGGGGGATGAACACTGAAGCTTTCTTT. This translates into CASSWGGMNTEAFF.

The rearrangement joins TRBV28 to TRBJ2-1; the D gene is possibly TRBD1 (6 bases). Germline V gene data show CDR1 as MDHEN and CDR2 as SYDVKM. The CDR3 runs to 16 residues. The germline V and J ends were trimmed by 3 bases and 5 bases, with 17 bases remaining between them. DNA of the CDR3: TGTGCCAGCAGTTTCGAAACAGGGCCAAAGAACAATGAGCAGTTCTTC. It specifies CASSFETGPKNNEQFF.

The V call is TRBV6-5, the J call TRBJ2-7, with 10 bases fitting TRBD2. Germline V CDR1 and CDR2: MNHEY, SVGAGI. This CDR3 has 15 residues. Trimming at V came to 2 bases and at J to 1 base, leaving 2 bases not matched to a gene. CDR3 amino acids: CASSYRLAGSYEQYF. The CDR3 nucleotides are TGTGCCAGCAGTTACCGACTAGCGGGTTCCTACGAGCAGTACTTC.

This clone came up a few times. The CDR3 DNA follows: TGTGCCAGCAGTCCTCGGACAGGGGGTAGCTATGGCTACACCTTC. It specifies CASSPRTGGSYGYTF. The V gene is TRBV28, the J gene TRBJ1-2, with 10 bases matching TRBD1. This CDR3 contains 15 residues. With 5 bases clipped from V and 4 bases from J, the junction kept 7 bases outside the gene matches. Germline V gene sequence: CDR1 MDHEN, CDR2 SYDVKM.

The gene calls are TRBV6-6 and TRBJ1-1; no firm D call. V was trimmed by 4 bases and J by 4 bases, leaving 7 bases between them. Germline V gene sequence: CDR1 MNHNY, CDR2 SVGAGI (reference sequence). CDR3 size: 12 residues. The CDR3 loop reads CASSSRSTEAFF. For the CDR3, the DNA is TGTGCCAGCAGTTCTCGGAGCACTGAAGCTTTCTTT.

This clone was counted a few times. The gene calls are TRBV24-1 and TRBJ1-1, with D hard to call. V gave up 7 bases and J gave up 1 base, with 9 bases separating them. Germline V gene sequence: CDR1 KGHDR, CDR2 SFDVKD. CDR3 length equals 13 residues. The CDR3 here is CATRRTANTEAFF. For the CDR3, the DNA is TGTGCCACCAGGCGGACTGCGAACACTGAAGCTTTCTTT.

This chain connects TRBV3-1 (or the pseudogene TRBV3-2) to TRBJ2-1; 8 bases match TRBD2. J lost 12 bases, V lost 4 bases, and 17 bases had no gene match. The CDR3 contains 16 residues. Per the germline V gene, CDR1 is LGHDT and CDR2 is YNNKEL (reference sequence). CDR3 loop: CASSLSLAGLQNRQFF. The DNA of the CDR3 is TGTGCCAGCAGCCTAAGCCTAGCGGGCCTTCAGAACAGGCAGTTCTTC.

The rearrangement uses TRBV10-3 and TRBJ1-1; D gene ambiguous. This CDR3 has 15 residues. V was pared by 0 bases and J by 3 bases, with 11 bases between. Germline loops: CDR1 ENHRY, CDR2 SYGVKD. CDR3 bases: TGTGCCATCAGTGAGTCTCGCATCGAGGACACTGAAGCTTTCTTT. Its protein is CAISESRIEDTEAFF.

This chain uses TRBV7-9 with TRBJ2-6; the D is unclear. The germline gives CDR1 SEHNR, CDR2 FQNEAQ (reference sequence). V lost 9 bases and J lost 7, with 16 bases in between. This CDR3 is built from 14 residues. The CDR3 region is CASPHPGGANVLTF. DNA for the CDR3: TGTGCCAGTCCCCACCCGGGTGGAGCCAACGTCCTGACTTTC.

This clone showed up just a few times. The chain is built from TRBV3-1 (or the pseudogene TRBV3-2) and TRBJ2-7; possibly TRBD2 for D (6 bases). This CDR3 is built from 14 residues. Germline-derived CDR1 and CDR2 are LGHDT and YNNKEL (reference sequence). Trimming cost V 1 base and J 7 bases, with 14 bases left between them. The CDR3 here is CASSQVGGPGEQYF. The DNA of the CDR3 is TGTGCCAGCAGCCAAGTCGGGGGTCCGGGGGAGCAGTACTTC.

This rearrangement joins TRBV6-5 to TRBJ2-7; tentative D call: TRBD1 (6 bases). The CDR3 loop spans 14 amino acids. V was trimmed by 6 bases and J by 2 bases, leaving 14 bases between them. Germline CDR1 MNHEY, CDR2 SVGAGI. The CDR3 reads CASSPRDKAYEQYF. As DNA, the CDR3 is TGTGCCAGCAGCCCCCGGGACAAAGCCTACGAGCAGTACTTC.

V usage is TRBV3-1 (or the pseudogene TRBV3-2) and J usage is TRBJ2-7, with 12 bases that match TRBD2. V was clipped by 3 bases and J by 7 bases; unmatched bases: 7. Germline V gives CDR1 LGHDT, CDR2 YNNKEL (reference sequence). The CDR3 sequence is 15 residues long. Here the CDR3 reads CASSHGLAGFQEQYF. The CDR3 DNA reads TGTGCCAGCAGCCATGGACTAGCGGGGTTTCAAGAGCAGTACTTC.